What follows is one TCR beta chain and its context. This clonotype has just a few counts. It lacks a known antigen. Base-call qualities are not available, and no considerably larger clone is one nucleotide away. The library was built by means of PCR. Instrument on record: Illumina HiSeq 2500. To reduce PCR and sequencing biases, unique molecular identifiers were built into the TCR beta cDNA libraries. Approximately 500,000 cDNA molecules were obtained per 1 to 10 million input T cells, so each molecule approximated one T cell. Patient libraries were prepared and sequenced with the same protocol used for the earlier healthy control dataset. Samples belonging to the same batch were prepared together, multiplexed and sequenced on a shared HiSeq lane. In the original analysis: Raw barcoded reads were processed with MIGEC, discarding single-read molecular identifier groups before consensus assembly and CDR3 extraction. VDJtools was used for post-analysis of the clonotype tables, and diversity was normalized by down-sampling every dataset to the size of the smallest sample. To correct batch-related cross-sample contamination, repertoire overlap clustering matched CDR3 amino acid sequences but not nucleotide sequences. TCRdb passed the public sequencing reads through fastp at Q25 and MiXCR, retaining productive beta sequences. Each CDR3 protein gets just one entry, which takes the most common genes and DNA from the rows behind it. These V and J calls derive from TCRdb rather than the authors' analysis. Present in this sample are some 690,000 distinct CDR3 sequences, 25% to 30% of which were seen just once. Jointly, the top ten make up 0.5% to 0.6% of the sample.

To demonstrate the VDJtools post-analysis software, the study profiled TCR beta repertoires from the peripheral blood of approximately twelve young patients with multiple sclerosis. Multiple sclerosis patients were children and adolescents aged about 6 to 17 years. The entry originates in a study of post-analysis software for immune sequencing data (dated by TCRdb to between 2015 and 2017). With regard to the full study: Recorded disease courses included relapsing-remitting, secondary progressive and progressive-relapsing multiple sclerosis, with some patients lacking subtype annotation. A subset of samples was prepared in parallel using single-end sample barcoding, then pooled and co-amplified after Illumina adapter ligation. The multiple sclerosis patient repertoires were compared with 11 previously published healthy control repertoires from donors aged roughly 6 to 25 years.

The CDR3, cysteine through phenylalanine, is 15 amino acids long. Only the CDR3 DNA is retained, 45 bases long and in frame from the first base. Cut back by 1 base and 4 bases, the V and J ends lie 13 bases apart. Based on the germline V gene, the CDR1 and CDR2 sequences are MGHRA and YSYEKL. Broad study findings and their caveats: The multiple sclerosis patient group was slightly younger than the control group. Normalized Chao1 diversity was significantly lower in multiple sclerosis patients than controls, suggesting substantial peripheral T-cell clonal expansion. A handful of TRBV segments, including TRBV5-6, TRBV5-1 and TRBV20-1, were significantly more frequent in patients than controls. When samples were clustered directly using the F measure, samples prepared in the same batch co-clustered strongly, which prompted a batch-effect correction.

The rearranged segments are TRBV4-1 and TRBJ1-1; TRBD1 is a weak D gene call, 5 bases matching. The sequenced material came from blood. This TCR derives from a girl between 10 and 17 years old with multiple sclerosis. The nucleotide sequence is TGCGCCAGCAGCCAAGTGGGGGGGACGGGCACTGAAGCTTTCTTT. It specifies CASSQVGGTGTEAFF.